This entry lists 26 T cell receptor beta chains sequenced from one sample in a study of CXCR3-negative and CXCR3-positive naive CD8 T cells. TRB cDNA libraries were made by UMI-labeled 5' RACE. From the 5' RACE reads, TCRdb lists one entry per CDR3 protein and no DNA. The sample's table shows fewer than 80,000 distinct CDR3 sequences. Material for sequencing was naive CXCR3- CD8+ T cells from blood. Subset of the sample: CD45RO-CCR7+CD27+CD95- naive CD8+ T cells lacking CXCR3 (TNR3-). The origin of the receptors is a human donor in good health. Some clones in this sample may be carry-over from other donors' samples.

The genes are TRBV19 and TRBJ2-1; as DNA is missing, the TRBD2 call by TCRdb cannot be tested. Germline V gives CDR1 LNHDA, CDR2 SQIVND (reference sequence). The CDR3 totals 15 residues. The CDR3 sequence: CASAGGPSSYNEQFF. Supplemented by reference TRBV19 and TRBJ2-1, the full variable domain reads DGGITQSPKYLFRKEGQNVTLSCEQNLNHDAMYWYRQDPGQGLRLIYYSQIVNDFQKGDIAEGYSVSREKKESFPLTVTSAQKNPTAFYLCASAGGPSSYNEQFFGPGTRLTVL.

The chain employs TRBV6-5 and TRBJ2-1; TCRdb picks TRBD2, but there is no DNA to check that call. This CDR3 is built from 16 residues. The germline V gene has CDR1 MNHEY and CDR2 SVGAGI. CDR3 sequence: CASSYDTSGGANEQFF.

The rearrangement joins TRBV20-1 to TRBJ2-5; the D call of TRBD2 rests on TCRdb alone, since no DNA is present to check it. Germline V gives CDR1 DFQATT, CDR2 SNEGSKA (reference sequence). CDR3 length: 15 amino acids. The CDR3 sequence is CSASLGLAVQETQYF.

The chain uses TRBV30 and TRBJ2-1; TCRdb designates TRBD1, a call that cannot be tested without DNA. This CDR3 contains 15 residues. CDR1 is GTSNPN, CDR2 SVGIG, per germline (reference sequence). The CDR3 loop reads CAYELGTGSYNEQFF. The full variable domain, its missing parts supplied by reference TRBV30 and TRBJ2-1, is SQTIHQWPATLVQPVGSPLSLECTVEGTSNPNLYWYRQAAGRGLQLLFYSVGIGQISSEVPQNLSASRPQDRQFILSSKKLLLSDSGFYLCAYELGTGSYNEQFFGPGTRLTVL.

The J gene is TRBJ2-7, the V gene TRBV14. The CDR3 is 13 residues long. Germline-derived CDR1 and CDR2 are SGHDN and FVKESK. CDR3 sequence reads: CASSQVGTYEQYF. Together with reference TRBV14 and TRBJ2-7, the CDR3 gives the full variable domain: EAGVTQFPSHSVIEKGQTVTLRCDPISGHDNLYWYRRVMGKEIKFLLHFVKESKQDESGMPNNRFLAERTGGTYSTLKVQPAELEDSGVYFCASSQVGTYEQYFGPGTRLTVT.

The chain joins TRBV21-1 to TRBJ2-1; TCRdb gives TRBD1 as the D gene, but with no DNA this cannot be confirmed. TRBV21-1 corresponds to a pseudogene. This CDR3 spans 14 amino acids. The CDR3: CASRETPGYNEQFF.

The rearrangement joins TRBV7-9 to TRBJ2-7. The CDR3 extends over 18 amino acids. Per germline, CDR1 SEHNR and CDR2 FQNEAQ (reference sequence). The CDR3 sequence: CASSSIADNTRVSYEQYF.

This CDR3 reads CASSTAPGLEKNEQFF. This chain uses TRBV6-6 with TRBJ2-1; TCRdb picks TRBD2, but there is no DNA to check that call. Germline V CDR1 and CDR2: MNHNY, SVGAGI (reference sequence). This CDR3 has 16 amino acids.

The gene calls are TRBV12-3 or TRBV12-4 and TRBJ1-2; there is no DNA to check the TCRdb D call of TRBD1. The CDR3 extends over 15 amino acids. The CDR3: CASSLSGQGNYGYTF.

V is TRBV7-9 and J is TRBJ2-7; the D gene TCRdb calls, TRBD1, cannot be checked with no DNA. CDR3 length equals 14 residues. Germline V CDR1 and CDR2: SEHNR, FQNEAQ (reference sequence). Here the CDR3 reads CASSDRQGGYEQYF.

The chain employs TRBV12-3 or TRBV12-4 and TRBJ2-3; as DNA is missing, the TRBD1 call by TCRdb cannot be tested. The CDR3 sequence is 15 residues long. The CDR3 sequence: CASSFWGGGIDTQYF.

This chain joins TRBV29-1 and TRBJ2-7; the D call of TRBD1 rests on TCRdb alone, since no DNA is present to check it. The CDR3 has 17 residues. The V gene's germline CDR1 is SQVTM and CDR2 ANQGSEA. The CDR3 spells CSVEDPSGQGSSYEQYF.

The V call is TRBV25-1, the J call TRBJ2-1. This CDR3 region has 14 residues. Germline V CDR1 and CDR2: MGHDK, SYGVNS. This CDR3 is CASRGGSSYNEQFF.

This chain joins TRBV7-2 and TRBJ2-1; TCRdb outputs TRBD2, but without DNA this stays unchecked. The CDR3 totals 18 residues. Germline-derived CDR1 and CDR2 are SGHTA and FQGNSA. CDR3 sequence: CASSLALLAGGPFVEQFF.

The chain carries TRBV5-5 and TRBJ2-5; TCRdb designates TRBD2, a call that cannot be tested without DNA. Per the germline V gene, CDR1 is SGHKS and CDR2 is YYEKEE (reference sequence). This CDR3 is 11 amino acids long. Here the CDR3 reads CASSPDWTQYF.

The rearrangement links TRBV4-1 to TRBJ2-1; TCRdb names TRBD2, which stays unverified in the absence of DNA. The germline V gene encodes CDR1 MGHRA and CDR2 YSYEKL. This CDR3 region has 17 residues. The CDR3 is CASSQDRVTRIPNEQFF.

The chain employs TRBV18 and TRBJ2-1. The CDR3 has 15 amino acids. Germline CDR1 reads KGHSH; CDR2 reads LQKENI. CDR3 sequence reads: CASSPQGARINEQFF.

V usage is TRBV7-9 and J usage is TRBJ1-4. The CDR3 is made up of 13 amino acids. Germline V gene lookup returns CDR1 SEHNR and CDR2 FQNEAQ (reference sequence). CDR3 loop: CASSSRANEKLFF.

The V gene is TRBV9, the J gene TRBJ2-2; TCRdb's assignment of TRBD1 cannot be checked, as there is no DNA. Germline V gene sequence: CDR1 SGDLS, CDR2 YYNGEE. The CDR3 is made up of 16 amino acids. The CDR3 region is CASSEGGTAYTGELFF.

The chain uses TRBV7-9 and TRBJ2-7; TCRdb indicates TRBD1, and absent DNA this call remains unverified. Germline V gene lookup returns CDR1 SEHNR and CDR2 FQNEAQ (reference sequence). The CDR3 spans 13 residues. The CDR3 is CASSRHGADEQYF.

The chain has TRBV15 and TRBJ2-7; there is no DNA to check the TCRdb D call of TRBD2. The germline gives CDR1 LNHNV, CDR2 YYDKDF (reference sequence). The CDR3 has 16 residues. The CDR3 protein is CATSSASGRGAYEQYF.

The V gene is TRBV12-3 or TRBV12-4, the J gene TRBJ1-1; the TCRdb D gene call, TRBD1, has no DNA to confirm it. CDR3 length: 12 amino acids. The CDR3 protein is CASSPQGTRAFF.

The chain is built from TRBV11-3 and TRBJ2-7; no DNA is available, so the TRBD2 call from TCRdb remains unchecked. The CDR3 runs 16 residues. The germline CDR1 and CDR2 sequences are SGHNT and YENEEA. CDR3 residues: CASSLTQLAGVYEQYF.

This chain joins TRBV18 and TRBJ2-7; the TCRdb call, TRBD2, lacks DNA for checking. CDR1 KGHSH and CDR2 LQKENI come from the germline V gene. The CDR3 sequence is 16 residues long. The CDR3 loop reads CASSREPAGVSDEQYF.

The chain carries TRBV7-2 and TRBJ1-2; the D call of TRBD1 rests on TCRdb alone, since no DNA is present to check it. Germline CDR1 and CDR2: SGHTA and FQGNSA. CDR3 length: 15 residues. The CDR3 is CASSLVTGGNYGYTF.

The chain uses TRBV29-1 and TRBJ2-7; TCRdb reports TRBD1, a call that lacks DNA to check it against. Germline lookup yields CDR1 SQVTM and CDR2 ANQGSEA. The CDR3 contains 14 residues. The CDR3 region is CSVPRAGHQYEQYF.